Shown below are 8 T cell receptor beta chains from a single sample sequenced in a study of T-cell reconstitution after alpha-beta-depleted transplantation in children. Unique molecular identifiers featured in how the TCRbeta library was prepared. TCRdb ran MiXCR on the PCR reads and lists one entry per CDR3 protein. The sample holds 530,000 or so distinct CDR3 sequences, around 27% seen once. Here the sequenced sample was PBMCs, taken before TCRalphabeta/CD19-depleted stem cell transplant. The source of these receptors is a boy under three years old with Wiskott-Aldrich syndrome, due to receive a stem cell transplant.

The V and J genes are TRBV6-1 and TRBJ1-5; D perhaps matches TRBD1 (6 bases). Germline CDR1 reads MNHNS; CDR2 reads SASEGT. V gave up 1 base and J gave up 7 bases, with 11 bases separating them. The CDR3 covers 14 residues. CDR3 DNA: TGTGCCAGCAGTGAAGAACAGGGCTGGCAGCCCCAGCATTTT. It translates to CASSEEQGWQPQHF.

The rearrangement joins TRBV5-1 to TRBJ2-3; perhaps TRBD2 as D (6 bases). Germline V lookup: CDR1 SGHRS, CDR2 YFSETQ. Trimming cost V 7 bases and J 0 bases, with 12 bases left between them. The CDR3 has 14 amino acids. The CDR3 sequence: CASCSGASTDTQYF. Written as DNA, the CDR3 is TGCGCCAGCTGTAGCGGAGCTAGCACAGATACGCAGTATTTT.

J is TRBJ2-1 and V is TRBV20-1, with 14 bases identical to TRBD2. V lost 3 bases to trimming and J lost 0 bases; unmatched junction nucleotides: 7. The germline V gene has CDR1 DFQATT and CDR2 SNEGSKA (reference sequence). CDR3 length equals 18 residues. CDR3 protein: CSASRLAGGKGSYNEQFF. CDR3 nucleotide sequence: TGCAGTGCTAGTAGACTAGCGGGAGGGAAGGGCTCCTACAATGAGCAGTTCTTC.

The chain uses TRBV7-9 and TRBJ2-5; D remains unclear. V was shortened by 3 bases and J by 0 bases, with 14 bases between the two germline ends. Germline-derived CDR1 and CDR2 are SEHNR and FQNEAQ (reference sequence). The CDR3 loop spans 16 amino acids. The CDR3 region is CASSFLGRVNQETQYF. DNA for the CDR3: TGTGCCAGCAGCTTCCTGGGTCGTGTTAACCAAGAGACCCAGTACTTC. The variable domain in full, with the rest retrieved from reference TRBV7-9 and TRBJ2-5, is DTGVSQNPRHKITKRGQNVTFRCDPISEHNRLYWYRQTLGQGPEFLTYFQNEAQLEKSRLLSDRFSAERPKGSFSTLEIQRTEQGDSAMYLCASSFLGRVNQETQYFGPGTRLLVL.

The chain combines TRBV20-1 with TRBJ1-1; D unresolved. This CDR3 region has 16 residues. Germline V gene data show CDR1 as DFQATT and CDR2 as SNEGSKA (reference sequence). V lost 1 base to trimming and J lost 1 base, with 16 bases between them. Here the CDR3 DNA reads TGCAGTGCTAGAGCCCCCCTCAAAAAAGGGAACACTGAAGCTTTCTTT. Its translation is CSARAPLKKGNTEAFF.

This clonotype was detected only a few times. The chain uses TRBV10-2 and TRBJ2-5, with D unclear. CDR1 is WSHSY, CDR2 SAAADI, per germline. The V end was cut by 0 bases, the J end by 5 bases, with 4 bases between. The CDR3 consists of 12 residues. The CDR3 loop is CASSESMETQYF. CDR3 bases: TGCGCCAGCAGTGAGTCTATGGAGACCCAGTACTTC.

This clonotype occurred many times. V gene TRBV24-1 combines with J gene TRBJ2-3; no clear D gene. CDR1 and CDR2 (germline): KGHDR, SFDVKD. The germline V and J ends were trimmed by 5 bases and 2 bases, with 7 bases remaining between them. CDR3 length: 13 amino acids. CDR3 bases: TGTGCCACCAGTGGGCAGGACACAGATACGCAGTATTTT. Its translation is CATSGQDTDTQYF.

This clonotype occurred a few times. This rearrangement joins TRBV5-5 to TRBJ2-7; TRBD1 matches at 9 bases. CDR3 length: 15 amino acids. CDR1 is SGHKS, CDR2 YYEKEE, per germline (reference sequence). V lost 4 bases and J lost 1; bases outside the gene matches: 6. The CDR3 spells CASSRSGTGSYEQYF. In DNA, the CDR3 is TGTGCCAGCAGCCGCTCCGGGACAGGGTCCTACGAGCAGTACTTC.